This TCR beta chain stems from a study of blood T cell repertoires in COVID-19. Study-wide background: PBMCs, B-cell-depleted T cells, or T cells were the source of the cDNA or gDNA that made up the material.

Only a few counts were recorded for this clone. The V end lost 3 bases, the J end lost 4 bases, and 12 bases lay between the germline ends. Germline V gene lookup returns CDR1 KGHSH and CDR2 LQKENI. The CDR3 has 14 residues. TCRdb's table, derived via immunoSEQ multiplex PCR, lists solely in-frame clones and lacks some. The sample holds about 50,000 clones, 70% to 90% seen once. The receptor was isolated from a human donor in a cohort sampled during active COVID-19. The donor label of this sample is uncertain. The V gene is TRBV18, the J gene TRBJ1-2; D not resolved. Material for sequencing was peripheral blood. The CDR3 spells CASSPTPVAYGYTF. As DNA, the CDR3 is TGTGCCAGCTCACCGACCCCAGTAGCCTATGGCTACACCTTC.